Each of the 2 T cell receptor beta chains below was sequenced from the same sample in a study of human T cells and chemical hapten exposure. Time point: patch test 2, 6 weeks after DPC sensitization. Specified treatment: therapeutic diphenylcyclopropenone sensitization with weekly scalp DPC. TCRdb recomputed calls from the RACE reads with MiXCR, one row per CDR3 protein. The profile shows about 54,000 distinct CDR3 sequences, 7.5% to 10% of them singletons. Sequences were derived from whole blood, sampled in connection with sensitization to the hapten diphenylcyclopropenone (DPC). Every receptor here comes from a woman between 50 and 59 years old with alopecia areata. Some clones in this sample may be carry-over from other donors' samples.

The CDR3 DNA reads as TGTGCCGGATTCCGGGACCTCTCCTACAATGAGCAGTTCTTC. Amino acids: CAGFRDLSYNEQFF. The chain combines TRBV2 with TRBJ2-1; D is possibly TRBD1 or TRBD2 (5 bases each). CDR3 length equals 14 residues. The germline V and J ends were trimmed by 11 bases and 0 bases, with 14 bases remaining between them. The V gene's germline CDR1 is SNHLY and CDR2 FYNNEI.

On this clonotype itself: One end of the junction fails to match germline, which may point to a read error. The J gene is TRBJ2-7, the V gene TRBV4-1, with TRBD1 identical over 11 bases. The CDR3 totals 16 residues. Germline CDR1 MGHRA, CDR2 YSYEKL. CDR3 residues: CTSSRFMGTGGYEQYF. The DNA for the CDR3 is TGCACCAGCAGCCGCTTCATGGGGACAGGGGGCTACGAGCAGTACTTC.